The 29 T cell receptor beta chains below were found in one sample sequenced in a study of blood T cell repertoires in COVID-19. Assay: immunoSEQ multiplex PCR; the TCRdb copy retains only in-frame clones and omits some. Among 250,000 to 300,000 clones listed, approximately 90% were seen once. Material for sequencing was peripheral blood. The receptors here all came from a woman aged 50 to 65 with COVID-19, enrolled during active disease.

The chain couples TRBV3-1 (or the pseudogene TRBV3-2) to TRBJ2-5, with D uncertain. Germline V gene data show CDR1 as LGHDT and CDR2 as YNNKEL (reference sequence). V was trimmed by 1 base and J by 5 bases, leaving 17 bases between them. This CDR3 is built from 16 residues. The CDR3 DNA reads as TGTGCCAGCAGCCAAGGTTCCCTTGGGCTGGCGGAGACCCAGTACTTC. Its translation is CASSQGSLGLAETQYF.

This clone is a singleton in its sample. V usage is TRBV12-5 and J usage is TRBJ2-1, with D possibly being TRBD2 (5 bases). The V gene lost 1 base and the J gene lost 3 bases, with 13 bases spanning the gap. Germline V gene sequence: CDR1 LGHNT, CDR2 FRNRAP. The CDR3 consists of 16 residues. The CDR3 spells CASGLEGQRIYNEQFF. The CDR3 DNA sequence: TGTGCTAGTGGTTTGGAGGGCCAGCGGATCTACAATGAGCAGTTCTTC.

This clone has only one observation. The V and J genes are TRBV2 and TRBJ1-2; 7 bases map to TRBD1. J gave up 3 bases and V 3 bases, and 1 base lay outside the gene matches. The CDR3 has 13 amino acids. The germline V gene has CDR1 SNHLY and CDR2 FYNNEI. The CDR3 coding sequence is TGTGCCAGCAGTGACAGGGGGGACTATGGCTACACCTTC. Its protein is CASSDRGDYGYTF.

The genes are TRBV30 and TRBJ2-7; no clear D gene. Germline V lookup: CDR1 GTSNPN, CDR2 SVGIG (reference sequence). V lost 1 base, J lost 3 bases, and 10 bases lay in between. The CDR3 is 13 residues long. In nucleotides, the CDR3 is TGTGCCTGGAGTGGGGCAGGTATCTACGAGCAGTACTTC. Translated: CAWSGAGIYEQYF.

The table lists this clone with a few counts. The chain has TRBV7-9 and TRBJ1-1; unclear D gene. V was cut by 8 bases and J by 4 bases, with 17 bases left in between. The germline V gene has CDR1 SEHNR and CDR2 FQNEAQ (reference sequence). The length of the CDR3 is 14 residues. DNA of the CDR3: TGTGCCAGCGCCCCAGAGGGTTACGGCACTGAAGCTTTCTTT. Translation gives CASAPEGYGTEAFF.

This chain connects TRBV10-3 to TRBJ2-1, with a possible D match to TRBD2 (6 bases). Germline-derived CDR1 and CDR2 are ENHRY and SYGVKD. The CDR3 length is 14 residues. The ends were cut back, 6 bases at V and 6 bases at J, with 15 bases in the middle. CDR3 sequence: CAIRGLTQTNEQFF. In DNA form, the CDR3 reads TGTGCCATCAGGGGACTGACACAAACCAATGAGCAGTTCTTC.

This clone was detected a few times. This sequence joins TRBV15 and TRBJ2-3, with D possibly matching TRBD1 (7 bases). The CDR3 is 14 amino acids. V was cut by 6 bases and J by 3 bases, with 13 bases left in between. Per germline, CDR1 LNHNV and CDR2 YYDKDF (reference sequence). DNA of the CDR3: TGTGCCACCAGAGGAGGGGGCGCGACAGATACGCAGTATTTT. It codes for CATRGGGATDTQYF.

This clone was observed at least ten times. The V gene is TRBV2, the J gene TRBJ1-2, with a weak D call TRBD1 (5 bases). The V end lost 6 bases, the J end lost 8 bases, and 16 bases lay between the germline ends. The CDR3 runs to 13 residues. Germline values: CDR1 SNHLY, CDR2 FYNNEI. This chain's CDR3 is CASSGLKGNGYTF. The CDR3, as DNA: TGTGCCAGCAGCGGTCTAAAGGGGAACGGCTACACCTTC.

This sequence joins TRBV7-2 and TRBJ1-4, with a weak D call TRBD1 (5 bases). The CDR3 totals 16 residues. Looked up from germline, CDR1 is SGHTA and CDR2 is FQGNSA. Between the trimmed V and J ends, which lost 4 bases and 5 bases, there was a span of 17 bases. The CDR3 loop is CASSSAPTAGNEKLFF. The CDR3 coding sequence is TGTGCCAGCAGCTCCGCCCCGACAGCGGGGAATGAAAAACTGTTTTTT. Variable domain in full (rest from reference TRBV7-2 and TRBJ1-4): GAGVSQSPSNKVTEKGKDVELRCDPISGHTALYWYRQSLGQGLEFLIYFQGNSAPDKSGLPSDRFSAERTGGSVSTLTIQRTQQEDSAVYLCASSSAPTAGNEKLFFGSGTQLSVL.

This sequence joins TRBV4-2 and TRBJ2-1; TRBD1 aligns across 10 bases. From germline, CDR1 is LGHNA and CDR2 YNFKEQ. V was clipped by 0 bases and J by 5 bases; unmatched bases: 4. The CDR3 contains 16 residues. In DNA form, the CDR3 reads TGTGCCAGCAGCCAAGAAGACAGGGGGCACCACAATGAGCAGTTCTTC. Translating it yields CASSQEDRGHHNEQFF.

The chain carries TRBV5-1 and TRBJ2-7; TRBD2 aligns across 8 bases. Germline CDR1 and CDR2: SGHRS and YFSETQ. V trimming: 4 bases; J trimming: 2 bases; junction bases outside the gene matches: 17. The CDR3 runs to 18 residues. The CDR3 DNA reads TGCGCCAGCAGCCCCTCTTCTAGCGGGCCGCTGAGCACCTACGAGCAGTACTTC. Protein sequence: CASSPSSSGPLSTYEQYF.

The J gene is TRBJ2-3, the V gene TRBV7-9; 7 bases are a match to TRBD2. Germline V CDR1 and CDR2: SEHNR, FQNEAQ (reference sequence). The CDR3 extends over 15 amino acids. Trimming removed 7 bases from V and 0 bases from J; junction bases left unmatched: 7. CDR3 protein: CASIRLAVSTDTQYF. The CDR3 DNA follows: TGTGCCAGCATAAGGCTAGCGGTTAGCACAGATACGCAGTATTTT. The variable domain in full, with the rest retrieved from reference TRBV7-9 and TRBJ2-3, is DTGVSQNPRHKITKRGQNVTFRCDPISEHNRLYWYRQTLGQGPEFLTYFQNEAQLEKSRLLSDRFSAERPKGSFSTLEIQRTEQGDSAMYLCASIRLAVSTDTQYFGPGTRLTVL.

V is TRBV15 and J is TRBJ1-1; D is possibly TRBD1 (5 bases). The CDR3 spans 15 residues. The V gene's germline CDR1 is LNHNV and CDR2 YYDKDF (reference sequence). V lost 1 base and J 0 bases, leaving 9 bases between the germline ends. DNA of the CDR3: TGTGCCACCAGCAGAGGTCCGGGGGTGAACACTGAAGCTTTCTTT. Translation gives CATSRGPGVNTEAFF.

This CDR3 reads CSVEDWTSGIGTGELFF. CDR3 sequence (DNA): TGCAGCGTTGAAGATTGGACTAGCGGGATAGGCACCGGGGAGCTGTTTTTT. The V gene is TRBV29-1, the J gene TRBJ2-2; 12 nucleotides agree with TRBD2. The CDR3 is 17 residues long. Germline trimming cut 0 bases from V and 4 bases from J; bases unmatched to any gene: 6. Germline CDR1 and CDR2: SQVTM and ANQGSEA.

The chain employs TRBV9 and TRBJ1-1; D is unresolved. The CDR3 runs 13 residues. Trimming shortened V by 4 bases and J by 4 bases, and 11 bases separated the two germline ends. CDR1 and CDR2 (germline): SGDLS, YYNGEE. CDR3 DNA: TGTGCCAGCAGCTTTGGAAGGAGCACTGAAGCTTTCTTT. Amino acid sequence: CASSFGRSTEAFF.

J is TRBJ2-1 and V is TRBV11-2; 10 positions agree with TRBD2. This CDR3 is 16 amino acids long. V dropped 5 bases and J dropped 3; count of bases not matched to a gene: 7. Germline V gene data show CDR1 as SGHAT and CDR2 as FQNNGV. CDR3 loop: CASSADSGRFYNEQFF. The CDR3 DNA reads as TGTGCCAGCAGCGCAGATAGCGGGAGGTTCTACAATGAGCAGTTCTTC.

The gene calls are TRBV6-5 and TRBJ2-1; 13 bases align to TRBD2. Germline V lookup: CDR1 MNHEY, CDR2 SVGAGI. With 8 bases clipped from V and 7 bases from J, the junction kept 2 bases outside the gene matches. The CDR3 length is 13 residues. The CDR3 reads CASWTSGRNEQFF. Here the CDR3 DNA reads TGTGCCAGCTGGACTAGCGGGAGAAATGAGCAGTTCTTC.

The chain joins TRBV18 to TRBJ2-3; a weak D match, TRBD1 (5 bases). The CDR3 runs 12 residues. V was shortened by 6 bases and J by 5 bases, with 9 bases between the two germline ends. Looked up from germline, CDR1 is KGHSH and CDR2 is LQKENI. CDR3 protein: CASSDSRDTQYF. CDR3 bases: TGTGCCAGCTCCGACAGTCGAGATACGCAGTATTTT.

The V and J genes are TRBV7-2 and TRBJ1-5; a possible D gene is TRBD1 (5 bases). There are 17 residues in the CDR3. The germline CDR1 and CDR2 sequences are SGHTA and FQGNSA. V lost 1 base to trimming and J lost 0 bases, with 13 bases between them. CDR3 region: CASSLEVTVDSNQPQHF. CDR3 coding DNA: TGTGCCAGCAGCTTAGAGGTGACAGTAGATAGCAATCAGCCCCAGCATTTT.

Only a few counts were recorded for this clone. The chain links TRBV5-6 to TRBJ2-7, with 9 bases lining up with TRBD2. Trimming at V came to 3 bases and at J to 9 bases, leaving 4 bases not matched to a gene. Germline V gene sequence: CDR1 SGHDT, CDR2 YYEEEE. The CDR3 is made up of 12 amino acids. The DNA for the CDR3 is TGTGCCAGCAGCTCCTTGACTAGCGGGCAGTACTTC. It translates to CASSSLTSGQYF.

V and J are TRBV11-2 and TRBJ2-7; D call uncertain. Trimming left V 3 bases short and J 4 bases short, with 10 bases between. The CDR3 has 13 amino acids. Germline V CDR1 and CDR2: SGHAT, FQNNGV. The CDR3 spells CASSFGGIYEQYF. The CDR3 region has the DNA TGTGCCAGCAGCTTCGGCGGCATTTACGAGCAGTACTTC.

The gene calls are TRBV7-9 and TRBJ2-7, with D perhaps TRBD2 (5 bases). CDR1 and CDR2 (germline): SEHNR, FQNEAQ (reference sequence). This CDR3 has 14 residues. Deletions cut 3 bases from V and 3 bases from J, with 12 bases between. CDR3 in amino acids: CASSFWDSDYEQYF. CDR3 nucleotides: TGTGCCAGCAGCTTTTGGGATAGCGACTACGAGCAGTACTTC.

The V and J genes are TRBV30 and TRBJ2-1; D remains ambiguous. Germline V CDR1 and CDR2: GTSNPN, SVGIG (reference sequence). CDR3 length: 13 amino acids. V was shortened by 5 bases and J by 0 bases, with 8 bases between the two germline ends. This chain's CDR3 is CAWSPSSYNEQFF. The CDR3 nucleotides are TGTGCCTGGTCCCCGAGCTCCTACAATGAGCAGTTCTTC.

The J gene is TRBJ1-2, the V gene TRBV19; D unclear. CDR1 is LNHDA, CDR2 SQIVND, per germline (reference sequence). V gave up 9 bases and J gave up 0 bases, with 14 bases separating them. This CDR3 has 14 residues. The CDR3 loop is CASSAGTTNYGYTF. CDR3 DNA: TGTGCCAGCAGTGCGGGCACTACTAACTATGGCTACACCTTC.

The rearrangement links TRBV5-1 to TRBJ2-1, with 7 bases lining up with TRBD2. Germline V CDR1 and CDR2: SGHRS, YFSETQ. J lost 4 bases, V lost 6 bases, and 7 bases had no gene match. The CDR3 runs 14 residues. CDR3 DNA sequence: TGCGCCAGCACCCCTAGCGGAGTGTACAATGAGCAGTTCTTC. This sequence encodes CASTPSGVYNEQFF.

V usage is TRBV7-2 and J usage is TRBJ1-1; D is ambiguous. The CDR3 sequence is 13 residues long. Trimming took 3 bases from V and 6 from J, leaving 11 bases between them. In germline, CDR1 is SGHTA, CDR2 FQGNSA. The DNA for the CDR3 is TGTGCCAGCAGCTTTACAGTGCTCGCTGAAGCTTTCTTT. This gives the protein CASSFTVLAEAFF.

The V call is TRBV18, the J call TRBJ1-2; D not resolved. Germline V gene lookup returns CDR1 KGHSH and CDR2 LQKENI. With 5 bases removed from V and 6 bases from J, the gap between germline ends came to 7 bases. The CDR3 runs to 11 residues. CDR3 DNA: TGTGCCAGCTCATACAGTCATGGCTACACCTTC. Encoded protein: CASSYSHGYTF.

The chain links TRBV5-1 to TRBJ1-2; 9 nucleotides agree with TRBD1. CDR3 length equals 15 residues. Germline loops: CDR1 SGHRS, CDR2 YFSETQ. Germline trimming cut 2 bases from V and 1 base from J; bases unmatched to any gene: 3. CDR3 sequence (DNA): TGCGCCAGCAGCTTACAGGGGGCGCGTAACTATGGCTACACCTTC. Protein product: CASSLQGARNYGYTF. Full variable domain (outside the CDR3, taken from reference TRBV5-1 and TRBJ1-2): KAGVTQTPRYLIKTRGQQVTLSCSPISGHRSVSWYQQTPGQGLQFLFEYFSETQRNKGNFPGRFSGRQFSNSRSEMNVSTLELGDSALYLCASSLQGARNYGYTFGSGTRLTVV.

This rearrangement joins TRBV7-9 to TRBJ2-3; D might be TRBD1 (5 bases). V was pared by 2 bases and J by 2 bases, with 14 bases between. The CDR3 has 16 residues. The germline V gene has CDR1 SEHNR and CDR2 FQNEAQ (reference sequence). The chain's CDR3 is CASSLQGRIPTDTQYF. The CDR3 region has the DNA TGTGCCAGCAGCTTACAGGGTCGTATCCCCACAGATACGCAGTATTTT.